A selection of T cell receptor beta chains follows, all from one sample in a study of T cell responses to AZD1222 COVID-19 vaccine. Measured with immunoSEQ multiplex PCR; TCRdb has only the in-frame clones, and not every one. The table has approximately 130,000 clones, around nine tenths seen once. Sequenced here: peripheral blood, sampled on day 0 of AZD1222 vaccination. These receptor sequences come from an adult in good health. The CDR3 runs from the conserved cysteine through the conserved F or W. The D gene is left open where the match is weak. Size tells how often a clone was seen (once, few, many) or the class of an expanded clone, and some rows leave it out.

d_call: TRBD2
v_call: TRBV6-6
j_call: TRBJ2-5
clone_size: NA
cdr3_nt: TGTGCCAGCAGCCAACCCGCCAGCGGGAGTGAGACCCAGTACTTC
cdr3_aa: CASSQPASGSETQYF

d_call: NA
v_call: TRBV19
j_call: TRBJ1-1
clone_size: NA
cdr3_nt: TGTGCCAGTAGTATAGGGGCAAAGGCTTTCTTT
cdr3_aa: CASSIGAKAFF

d_call: TRBD2
v_call: TRBV2
j_call: TRBJ2-5
clone_size: NA
cdr3_nt: TGTGCCAGCAGTGAAGCGTTTGCTAGCGGGAGGGCCCGAGAGACCCAGTACTTC
cdr3_aa: CASSEAFASGRARETQYF

d_call: TRBD2
v_call: TRBV24-1
j_call: TRBJ2-1
clone_size: NA
cdr3_nt: TGTGCCACCAGTGATTTAGGACTAGCGGGGGCTGAGCAGTTCTTC
cdr3_aa: CATSDLGLAGAEQFF

d_call: NA
v_call: TRBV28
j_call: TRBJ1-6
clone_size: NA
cdr3_nt: TGTGCCAGCAGTTTGGTACACCCGAGCTCCTATAATTCACCCCTCCACTTT
cdr3_aa: CASSLVHPSSYNSPLHF

d_call: NA
v_call: TRBV11-1
j_call: TRBJ2-3
clone_size: NA
cdr3_nt: TGTGCCAGCAGCTTAAGCGGGACAACAGATACGCAGTATTTT
cdr3_aa: CASSLSGTTDTQYF

d_call: TRBD1
v_call: TRBV28
j_call: TRBJ2-2
clone_size: NA
cdr3_nt: TGTGCCAGCAGGGGACAGGGGGCCGGGGAGCTGTTTTTT
cdr3_aa: CASRGQGAGELFF

d_call: NA
v_call: TRBV30
j_call: TRBJ1-3
clone_size: once
cdr3_nt: TGTGCCTGGAGTGACGTTGGGAACACCATATATTTT
cdr3_aa: CAWSDVGNTIYF

d_call: TRBD1
v_call: TRBV4-1
j_call: TRBJ2-7
clone_size: NA
cdr3_nt: TGCGCCAGCAGCCAAGAGTTTTCAGGGGGTGGCTCCTACGAGCAGTACTTC
cdr3_aa: CASSQEFSGGGSYEQYF

d_call: NA
v_call: TRBV2
j_call: TRBJ2-3
clone_size: NA
cdr3_nt: TGTGCCAGCACCTCCGGTGGGGCTCCAGATACGCAGTATTTT
cdr3_aa: CASTSGGAPDTQYF

d_call: NA
v_call: TRBV30
j_call: TRBJ2-6
clone_size: NA
cdr3_nt: TGTGCCTGGAGTATTGGGCGAAGTGGGGCCAACGTCCTGACTTTC
cdr3_aa: CAWSIGRSGANVLTF

d_call: NA
v_call: TRBV28
j_call: TRBJ2-7
clone_size: NA
cdr3_nt: TGTGCCGCAGGGGAGGTCACGCCGTACGAGCAGTACTTC
cdr3_aa: CAAGEVTPYEQYF

d_call: NA
v_call: TRBV6-2/TRBV6-3
j_call: TRBJ2-2
clone_size: once
cdr3_nt: TGTGCCAGCAGTTACTCTTCAAGGGGCGTCGACACCGGGGAGCTGTTTTTT
cdr3_aa: CASSYSSRGVDTGELFF

d_call: TRBD2
v_call: TRBV5-1
j_call: TRBJ2-3
clone_size: NA
cdr3_nt: TGCGCCAGCAGCTTGGATGGCGGGAGGGATACAGATACGCAGTATTTT
cdr3_aa: CASSLDGGRDTDTQYF

d_call: NA
v_call: TRBV19
j_call: TRBJ2-3
clone_size: NA
cdr3_nt: TGTGCCAGTAGTATAGGTATTTCAGATACGCAGTATTTT
cdr3_aa: CASSIGISDTQYF

d_call: NA
v_call: TRBV19
j_call: TRBJ2-7
clone_size: NA
cdr3_nt: TGTGCCAGTAGCGGGACATTCCGCTCCTACGAGCAGTACTTC
cdr3_aa: CASSGTFRSYEQYF

d_call: NA
v_call: TRBV3-1/TRBV3-2
j_call: TRBJ1-2
clone_size: NA
cdr3_nt: TGTGCCAGCAGCCAATACGGACAGCCGGCCCACTATGGCTACACCTTC
cdr3_aa: CASSQYGQPAHYGYTF

d_call: NA
v_call: TRBV9
j_call: TRBJ2-1
clone_size: NA
cdr3_nt: TGTGCCAGCAGCGTAGCCGGAGGCTCCTACAATGAGCAGTTCTTC
cdr3_aa: CASSVAGGSYNEQFF

d_call: NA
v_call: TRBV29-1
j_call: TRBJ2-5
clone_size: NA
cdr3_nt: TGCAGCGTTGAAGGGGGGCGCGGGGAGACCCAGTACTTC
cdr3_aa: CSVEGGRGETQYF

d_call: TRBD1
v_call: TRBV27
j_call: TRBJ2-2
clone_size: NA
cdr3_nt: TGTGCCAGCAGTCCCTCCACGGGACAGGGGCCCGGGGAGCTGTTTTTT
cdr3_aa: CASSPSTGQGPGELFF

d_call: NA
v_call: TRBV5-1
j_call: TRBJ1-1
clone_size: NA
cdr3_nt: TGCGCCAGCAGCACGACAGAGGCTGAAGCTTTCTTT
cdr3_aa: CASSTTEAEAFF

d_call: TRBD1
v_call: TRBV28
j_call: TRBJ1-5
clone_size: NA
cdr3_nt: TGTGCCTCGACAGGGTCCTATCAGCCCCAGCATTTT
cdr3_aa: CASTGSYQPQHF

d_call: NA
v_call: TRBV5-6
j_call: TRBJ2-1
clone_size: NA
cdr3_nt: TGTGCCAGCAGCTATGGGGAGAGCAATGAGCAGTTCTTC
cdr3_aa: CASSYGESNEQFF

d_call: NA
v_call: TRBV19
j_call: TRBJ1-1
clone_size: NA
cdr3_nt: TGTGCCAGTAGTACCATAGACAGTCTTAACACTGAAGCTTTCTTT
cdr3_aa: CASSTIDSLNTEAFF

d_call: NA
v_call: TRBV19
j_call: TRBJ2-5
clone_size: NA
cdr3_nt: TGTGCCAGTAAGCGGTCCCAGACTAGGCAAGAGACCCAGTACTTC
cdr3_aa: CASKRSQTRQETQYF

d_call: NA
v_call: TRBV7-9
j_call: TRBJ2-7
clone_size: once
cdr3_nt: TGTGCCAGCAGTCCAGGACAGCACTACTACGAGCAGTACTTC
cdr3_aa: CASSPGQHYYEQYF

d_call: TRBD1
v_call: TRBV7-9
j_call: TRBJ1-1
clone_size: NA
cdr3_nt: TGTGCCAGCAGCCGTCAGGGGGCTTGGACTGAAGCTTTCTTT
cdr3_aa: CASSRQGAWTEAFF

d_call: NA
v_call: TRBV13
j_call: TRBJ2-6
clone_size: once
cdr3_nt: TGTGCCAGCAGCTCCCCGAGCGACTCTGGGGCCAACGTCCTGACTTTC
cdr3_aa: CASSSPSDSGANVLTF

d_call: NA
v_call: TRBV7-7
j_call: TRBJ2-2
clone_size: NA
cdr3_nt: TGTGCTAGCAGCGACCCATCCGGGGAGCTGTTTTTT
cdr3_aa: CASSDPSGELFF

d_call: NA
v_call: TRBV9
j_call: TRBJ2-1
clone_size: NA
cdr3_nt: TGTGCCAGCAAAAATGAGGGCGGCAATGAGCAGTTCTTC
cdr3_aa: CASKNEGGNEQFF

d_call: TRBD2
v_call: TRBV29-1
j_call: TRBJ2-1
clone_size: NA
cdr3_nt: TGCAGCGAGGGACTAGCGGACTACAATGAGCAGTTCTTC
cdr3_aa: CSEGLADYNEQFF

d_call: TRBD1
v_call: TRBV28
j_call: TRBJ2-7
clone_size: few
cdr3_nt: TGTGCCAGCAGTTTGAGGGGACAGGGGGGTAGCGAGCAGTACTTC
cdr3_aa: CASSLRGQGGSEQYF

d_call: NA
v_call: TRBV21-1
j_call: TRBJ1-5
clone_size: NA
cdr3_nt: TGTGCCAGCAGCAAAATTGGTTTCGAGAGGGGATATAGCAATCAGCCCCAGCATTTT
cdr3_aa: CASSKIGFERGYSNQPQHF

d_call: NA
v_call: TRBV28
j_call: TRBJ2-1
clone_size: NA
cdr3_nt: TGTGCCAGCAGTTTAGATCTAAGTGAACGGGAGCAGTTCTTC
cdr3_aa: CASSLDLSEREQFF

d_call: NA
v_call: TRBV5-1
j_call: TRBJ2-3
clone_size: NA
cdr3_nt: TGCGCCAGCAGCGCACAAGATAGCACAGATACGCAGTATTTT
cdr3_aa: CASSAQDSTDTQYF

d_call: TRBD1
v_call: TRBV19
j_call: TRBJ1-1
clone_size: once
cdr3_nt: TGTGCCAGTAGTTCGCCCTCGGGACAGTTGAACACTGAAGCTTTCTTT
cdr3_aa: CASSSPSGQLNTEAFF

d_call: NA
v_call: TRBV29-1
j_call: TRBJ2-6
clone_size: NA
cdr3_nt: TGCAGCGTTGAGGCTGGGGCCAACGTCCTGACTTTC
cdr3_aa: CSVEAGANVLTF

d_call: TRBD1
v_call: TRBV19
j_call: TRBJ1-2
clone_size: NA
cdr3_nt: TGTGCCAGTAGTAGCCCGGACAGGTTAAGCGGCTACACCTTC
cdr3_aa: CASSSPDRLSGYTF

d_call: TRBD1
v_call: TRBV19
j_call: TRBJ1-5
clone_size: once
cdr3_nt: TGTGCCAGTAGTCCCCAAGGACAGGGGAAGGACAATAAAAACAGTAATCAGCCCCAGCATTTT
cdr3_aa: CASSPQGQGKDNKNSNQPQHF

d_call: TRBD1
v_call: TRBV6-5
j_call: TRBJ1-1
clone_size: NA
cdr3_nt: TGTGCCAGCAGCGGACAGTTCCCAGGGGGCACTGAAGCTTTCTTT
cdr3_aa: CASSGQFPGGTEAFF

d_call: TRBD1
v_call: TRBV18
j_call: TRBJ1-1
clone_size: NA
cdr3_nt: TGTGCCAGCTTACCGGACAGGGGCTACACTGAAGCTTTCTTT
cdr3_aa: CASLPDRGYTEAFF

d_call: TRBD1
v_call: TRBV28
j_call: TRBJ1-4
clone_size: NA
cdr3_nt: TGTGCCAGCAGCTCGGGACAGGGAGGTGAAAAACTGTTTTTT
cdr3_aa: CASSSGQGGEKLFF

d_call: NA
v_call: TRBV6-5
j_call: TRBJ1-1
clone_size: NA
cdr3_nt: TGTGCCACCCAAGGGGTGAAGACTGAAGCTTTCTTT
cdr3_aa: CATQGVKTEAFF

d_call: NA
v_call: TRBV6-6
j_call: TRBJ2-7
clone_size: NA
cdr3_nt: TGTGCCAGCAGTTACTCAAAGGTAGTCTACGAGCAGTACTTC
cdr3_aa: CASSYSKVVYEQYF

d_call: NA
v_call: TRBV6-2/TRBV6-3
j_call: TRBJ2-3
clone_size: NA
cdr3_nt: TGTGCCAGCAGTATTCCACCGGATAGCACAGATACGCAGTATTTT
cdr3_aa: CASSIPPDSTDTQYF

d_call: NA
v_call: TRBV5-6
j_call: TRBJ1-4
clone_size: NA
cdr3_nt: TGTGCCAGCAGCTTTATTGGGGGCGCTCAGGAAAAACTGTTTTTT
cdr3_aa: CASSFIGGAQEKLFF

d_call: TRBD1
v_call: TRBV19
j_call: TRBJ1-5
clone_size: NA
cdr3_nt: TGTGCCAGCCGGGACAGGGCAAGGAGCAATCAGCCCCAGCATTTT
cdr3_aa: CASRDRARSNQPQHF

d_call: TRBD2
v_call: TRBV4-3
j_call: TRBJ2-2
clone_size: NA
cdr3_nt: TGCGCCAGCAGCCAAGCCCGGGAGGGCCCGAGCGGGGAGCTGTTTTTT
cdr3_aa: CASSQAREGPSGELFF

d_call: NA
v_call: TRBV16
j_call: TRBJ2-3
clone_size: NA
cdr3_nt: TGTGCCAGCAGACGCACAGATACGCAGTATTTT
cdr3_aa: CASRRTDTQYF

d_call: TRBD2
v_call: TRBV15
j_call: TRBJ2-7
clone_size: NA
cdr3_nt: TGTGCCACCAGCAGCTTAGCGGGAGCTGGCTACGAGCAGTACTTC
cdr3_aa: CATSSLAGAGYEQYF

d_call: TRBD1
v_call: TRBV6-5
j_call: TRBJ2-3
clone_size: NA
cdr3_nt: TGTGCCAGCAGTACCGGACAGGGGTTGACAGATACGCAGTATTTT
cdr3_aa: CASSTGQGLTDTQYF

d_call: TRBD2
v_call: TRBV6-5
j_call: TRBJ2-7
clone_size: NA
cdr3_nt: TGTGCCAGCAGTTACGGTGGGACTAGCGGGAGCTACGAGCAGTACTTC
cdr3_aa: CASSYGGTSGSYEQYF

d_call: TRBD2
v_call: TRBV6-1
j_call: TRBJ2-1
clone_size: NA
cdr3_nt: TGTGCCAGCAGTGAAGTGGCTAGCGGAGGCAATGAGCAGTTCTTC
cdr3_aa: CASSEVASGGNEQFF

d_call: NA
v_call: TRBV15
j_call: TRBJ2-1
clone_size: once
cdr3_nt: TGTGCCACCAGTAAGCCTTCAGGGGAGGGTGAGCAGTTCTTC
cdr3_aa: CATSKPSGEGEQFF

d_call: TRBD2
v_call: TRBV9
j_call: TRBJ2-5
clone_size: once
cdr3_nt: TGTGCCAGCAGCGTAGGCCTAGCGGGAGGACAAGAGACCCAGTACTTC
cdr3_aa: CASSVGLAGGQETQYF

d_call: NA
v_call: TRBV6-5
j_call: TRBJ1-6
clone_size: once
cdr3_nt: TGTGCCAGCCGGGACGCCTGGAATTCACCCCTCCACTTT
cdr3_aa: CASRDAWNSPLHF

d_call: NA
v_call: TRBV28
j_call: TRBJ1-1
clone_size: NA
cdr3_nt: TGTGCCAGCAGTTTAAAGAACACTGAAGCTTTCTTT
cdr3_aa: CASSLKNTEAFF

d_call: TRBD1
v_call: TRBV7-9
j_call: TRBJ1-6
clone_size: few
cdr3_nt: TGTGCCAGCAGCTTGGGGGCAGGGGGTCTCTCACCCCTCCACTTT
cdr3_aa: CASSLGAGGLSPLHF

d_call: TRBD1
v_call: TRBV10-3
j_call: TRBJ1-2
clone_size: NA
cdr3_nt: TGTGCCATCAGTGAGGGGGACAGCGGGAACTATGGCTACACCTTC
cdr3_aa: CAISEGDSGNYGYTF

d_call: TRBD2
v_call: TRBV30
j_call: TRBJ2-2
clone_size: NA
cdr3_nt: TGTGCCTGGAGTGTGGTAGCGGGACAGAACACCGGGGAGCTGTTTTTT
cdr3_aa: CAWSVVAGQNTGELFF